The rows below give T cell receptor beta chains drawn from one sample of a study of T-cell reconstitution after alpha-beta-depleted transplantation in children. TCRdb passed the PCR reads through MiXCR, listing each CDR3 protein once. This sample carries about a million distinct CDR3 sequences, 25% to 35% of them seen once, and the ten largest clones take 28%. The sample was PBMCs, mostly from graft donor cells, taken 360 days after TCRalphabeta/CD19-depleted stem cell transplant. These receptor sequences come from a boy younger than two who had a stem cell transplant for SCID, so the T cells may come from the graft donor. Each CDR3 is given with its conserved first and last residue. A D gene is named only where the DNA matches it firmly. The size of a clone is reported for some rows only, either as once, few or many, or as a class for expanded clones.

d_call: .
j_call: TRBJ2-6
v_call: TRBV5-5
cdr3_length: 17
clone_size: .
cdr3_aa: CASSLVAGLSGANVLTF
cdr3_nt: TGTGCCAGCAGCTTGGTGGCAGGACTGTCTGGGGCCAACGTCCTGACTTTC

d_call: TRBD1
j_call: TRBJ2-3
v_call: TRBV29-1
cdr3_length: 17
clone_size: .
cdr3_aa: CSAARDRVIASTDTQYF
cdr3_nt: TGCAGCGCCGCCCGGGACAGGGTTATAGCTAGCACAGATACGCAGTATTTT

d_call: .
j_call: TRBJ1-5
v_call: TRBV7-2
cdr3_length: 13
clone_size: few
cdr3_aa: CASSLQGGGSKHF
cdr3_nt: TGTGCCAGCAGCTTGCAGGGTGGGGGGAGTAAGCATTTT

d_call: TRBD1
j_call: TRBJ2-1
v_call: TRBV6-1
cdr3_length: 14
clone_size: .
cdr3_aa: CASSRDRGLGEQFF
cdr3_nt: TGTGCCAGCAGTCGAGACAGGGGGCTCGGTGAGCAGTTCTTC

d_call: TRBD1
j_call: TRBJ1-5
v_call: TRBV28
cdr3_length: 14
clone_size: .
cdr3_aa: CASSSRTGDQPQHF
cdr3_nt: TGTGCCAGCAGTTCCCGGACAGGGGATCAGCCCCAGCATTTT

d_call: .
j_call: TRBJ2-5
v_call: TRBV7-7
cdr3_length: 13
clone_size: .
cdr3_aa: CASGRTVQETQYF
cdr3_nt: TGTGCCAGCGGGAGGACAGTCCAAGAGACCCAGTACTTC

d_call: .
j_call: TRBJ1-1
v_call: TRBV6-5
cdr3_length: 15
clone_size: .
cdr3_aa: CASSYSKVPAIEAFF
cdr3_nt: TGTGCCAGCAGTTACTCGAAGGTTCCGGCGATTGAAGCTTTCTTT

d_call: .
j_call: TRBJ2-2
v_call: TRBV10-2
cdr3_length: 11
clone_size: few
cdr3_aa: CASIGTGELFF
cdr3_nt: TGCGCCAGCATAGGCACCGGGGAGCTGTTTTTT

d_call: TRBD2
j_call: TRBJ2-5
v_call: TRBV2
cdr3_length: 15
clone_size: few
cdr3_aa: CASSWLAGIQETQYF
cdr3_nt: TGTGCCAGCAGTTGGCTAGCGGGGATCCAAGAGACCCAGTACTTC

d_call: .
j_call: TRBJ2-1
v_call: TRBV29-1
cdr3_length: 14
clone_size: few
cdr3_aa: CSAYDDSTYNEQFF
cdr3_nt: TGCAGCGCATACGACGACAGTACCTACAATGAGCAGTTCTTC

d_call: TRBD1
j_call: TRBJ2-1
v_call: TRBV5-1
cdr3_length: 15
clone_size: .
cdr3_aa: CASSLNRGGYNEQFF
cdr3_nt: TGCGCCAGCAGCTTGAACAGGGGTGGGTACAATGAGCAGTTCTTC

d_call: .
j_call: TRBJ2-1
v_call: TRBV6-4
cdr3_length: 13
clone_size: many
cdr3_aa: CASIPTADNEQFF
cdr3_nt: TGTGCCAGCATTCCGACGGCCGACAATGAGCAGTTCTTC

d_call: TRBD1
j_call: TRBJ1-2
v_call: TRBV15
cdr3_length: 15
clone_size: .
cdr3_aa: CATSRDGSGQGSYTF
cdr3_nt: TGTGCCACCAGCAGAGATGGGTCGGGACAGGGTAGCTACACCTTC

d_call: TRBD1
j_call: TRBJ1-6
v_call: TRBV11-2
cdr3_length: 13
clone_size: .
cdr3_aa: CASKTGDDSPLHF
cdr3_nt: TGTGCCAGTAAAACAGGGGATGATTCACCCCTCCACTTT

d_call: TRBD2
j_call: TRBJ2-1
v_call: TRBV15
cdr3_length: 15
clone_size: .
cdr3_aa: CATSSFGGAYNEQFF
cdr3_nt: TGTGCCACCAGCAGTTTCGGGGGGGCGTACAATGAGCAGTTCTTC

d_call: TRBD1
j_call: TRBJ2-7
v_call: TRBV5-1
cdr3_length: 14
clone_size: .
cdr3_aa: CASSKDRVSYEQYF
cdr3_nt: TGCGCCAGCAGCAAGGACAGGGTCTCCTACGAGCAGTACTTC

d_call: .
j_call: TRBJ2-5
v_call: TRBV12-3/TRBV12-4
cdr3_length: 13
clone_size: many
cdr3_aa: CASSLGTVETQYF
cdr3_nt: TGTGCCAGCAGCTTAGGAACAGTGGAGACCCAGTACTTC

d_call: TRBD1
j_call: TRBJ1-2
v_call: TRBV6-1
cdr3_length: 14
clone_size: once
cdr3_aa: CASSLDRGVYGYTF
cdr3_nt: TGTGCCAGCAGTCTGGACAGGGGGGTCTATGGCTACACCTTC

d_call: .
j_call: TRBJ2-7
v_call: TRBV12-3/TRBV12-4
cdr3_length: 16
clone_size: few
cdr3_aa: CASRPITETSSYEQYF
cdr3_nt: TGTGCCAGCAGACCGATTACCGAGACCTCCTCCTACGAGCAGTACTTC

d_call: .
j_call: TRBJ2-2
v_call: TRBV9
cdr3_length: 16
clone_size: .
cdr3_aa: CASSLTGWGDTGELFF
cdr3_nt: TGTGCCAGCAGCCTGACAGGGTGGGGGGACACCGGGGAGCTGTTTTTT

d_call: TRBD1
j_call: TRBJ1-2
v_call: TRBV29-1
cdr3_length: 13
clone_size: .
cdr3_aa: CSVGWDRGNGYTF
cdr3_nt: TGCAGCGTTGGGTGGGACAGGGGAAATGGCTACACCTTC

d_call: .
j_call: TRBJ2-3
v_call: TRBV7-8
cdr3_length: 15
clone_size: .
cdr3_aa: CASSLVRGRADTQYF
cdr3_nt: TGTGCCAGCAGCTTAGTACGGGGTCGGGCAGATACGCAGTATTTT